This TCR beta chain was identified during a study of T-cell reconstitution after alpha-beta-depleted transplantation in children. General study findings and limits: Reported findings indicate that, about two months after transplant, alpha-beta T cells came from several hundred expanded clones, which were derived from non-depleted graft cells. It was surviving recipient T cells and thymic progenitors that gave some patients high TCRbeta diversity at day 60. A year had passed since transplant, and T-cell counts and diversity by then came mostly from newly produced T cells.

Unique molecular identifiers were incorporated when the TCRbeta library was constructed. TCRdb passed the PCR reads through MiXCR, listing each CDR3 protein once. The sample includes about 870,000 distinct CDR3 sequences, around 15% of them seen just once. There are 14 residues in the CDR3. CDR1 and CDR2 from the germline V gene are SGHRS and YFSETQ. The ends were cut back, 0 bases at V and 7 bases at J, with 11 bases in the middle. This clonotype was picked up many times. Its antigen is undetermined. This TCR was recovered from a male patient younger than 18 who had a stem cell transplant for acute lymphoblastic leukemia, so the T cells may come from the graft donor. This material consisted of PBMCs, mostly from graft donor cells, taken 360 days after TCRalphabeta/CD19-depleted stem cell transplant. V gene TRBV5-1 combines with J gene TRBJ2-1, with TRBD1 as a possible D gene (5 bases). The CDR3 spells CASSLEAGLNEQFF. The DNA of the CDR3 is TGCGCCAGCAGCTTGGAGGCAGGGTTAAATGAGCAGTTCTTC.